Listed here are 2 T cell receptor beta chains from one sample, sequenced in a study of CD8 T cells in cerebrospinal fluid in Alzheimer's disease. TCRdb re-called the 10x single-cell sequencing reads; one entry per CDR3 protein, DNA not given. Here the sample table reports 1,500 to 2,000 distinct CDR3 sequences. Sequencing was performed on cerebrospinal fluid. These receptors all come from a human donor in good health.

This clonotype is classed as medium-sized by frequency. The chain links TRBV4-2 to TRBJ2-7; TCRdb gives TRBD1 as the D gene, but with no DNA this cannot be confirmed. The CDR3 is 17 residues long. Germline CDR1 and CDR2: LGHNA and YNFKEQ. The chain's CDR3 is CASSQDGTGLRRDEQYF.

According to its frequency, this clonotype is medium-sized. The chain uses TRBV3-1 and TRBJ2-5; the TCRdb D gene call, TRBD2, has no DNA to confirm it. In germline, CDR1 is LGHDT, CDR2 YNNKEL (reference sequence). This CDR3 has 16 residues. The CDR3 protein is CASSRLAGGRQETQYF.